Listed here are 20 T cell receptor beta chains from one sample, sequenced in a study of blood T cell repertoires in COVID-19. The method was immunoSEQ multiplex PCR; TCRdb's version includes in-frame clones alone and lacks a portion of them. This sample yields about 170,000 clones, of which approximately 80% are seen a single time; more than 14% belongs to the top ten. Sequenced material: peripheral blood. Receptor source: a woman aged 65 to 85 with COVID-19, enrolled during active disease.

This chain uses TRBV29-1 with TRBJ1-1, with D possibly TRBD1 on 5 matching bases. Germline values: CDR1 SQVTM, CDR2 ANQGSEA. CDR3 length: 15 residues. CDR3 sequence: CSTEVLTQGGRKAFF. The CDR3 coding sequence is TGCTCGACTGAGGTTTTAACCCAGGGTGGGCGAAAGGCTTTCTTT.

The rearrangement links TRBV6-5 to TRBJ2-2; D uncertain. V was pared by 6 bases and J by 8 bases, with 13 bases between. Germline V CDR1 and CDR2: MNHEY, SVGAGI. The CDR3 sequence is 13 residues long. The CDR3 spells CASSPVRTGELFF. CDR3 nucleotide sequence: TGTGCCAGCAGCCCCGTCCGAACAGGGGAGCTGTTTTTT.

This chain links TRBV27 with TRBJ2-1, with TRBD2 identical over 9 bases. Per germline, CDR1 MNHEY and CDR2 SMNVEV (reference sequence). After removal of 0 bases from V and 2 bases from J, the junction contained 11 bases not matched to a gene. CDR3 size: 19 residues. In DNA form, the CDR3 reads TGTGCCAGCAGTTTATCGATAATTGGTAGCGGGGGCCCCTACAATGAGCAGTTCTTC. It specifies CASSLSIIGSGGPYNEQFF.

V gene TRBV11-2 combines with J gene TRBJ2-5; D possibly corresponds to TRBD2 (6 bases). The germline V gene has CDR1 SGHAT and CDR2 FQNNGV. This CDR3 region has 14 residues. V lost 7 bases, J lost 2 bases, and 14 bases lay in between. CDR3: CASNNVAGQETQYF. The CDR3 coding sequence is TGTGCCAGCAACAACGTGGCGGGACAAGAGACCCAGTACTTC.

V is TRBV7-2 and J is TRBJ2-2, with TRBD2 as a possible D gene (5 bases). Germline V gene lookup returns CDR1 SGHTA and CDR2 FQGNSA. The CDR3 is 14 amino acids. V was pared by 1 base and J by 5 bases, with 8 bases between. The CDR3, as DNA: TGTGCCAGCAGCTTAGTTCCGGGGACCGGGGAGCTGTTTTTT. Translation gives CASSLVPGTGELFF.

The chain carries TRBV3-1 (or the pseudogene TRBV3-2) and TRBJ1-2; a possible D gene is TRBD1 (5 bases). CDR3 size: 16 residues. Trimming cost V 4 bases and J 2 bases, with 17 bases left between them. Germline CDR1 and CDR2: LGHDT and YNNKEL (reference sequence). CDR3 sequence (DNA): TGTGCCAGCAGCCTTCGACAGTCCCTAGGGAACTATGGCTACACCTTC. This gives the protein CASSLRQSLGNYGYTF.

This clone occurred once. The V and J genes are TRBV5-1 and TRBJ2-7, with 10 nucleotides matching TRBD1. This CDR3 is built from 15 residues. The germline CDR1 and CDR2 sequences are SGHRS and YFSETQ. V lost 2 bases to trimming and J lost 3 bases; unmatched junction nucleotides: 5. CDR3 in DNA: TGCGCCAGCAGCTTATGGGACAGGGGCCTCTACGAGCAGTACTTC. Its translation is CASSLWDRGLYEQYF.

As DNA, the CDR3 is TGCAGCGCCGTAGGGGGGGCTAACTATGGCTACACCTTC. Encoded protein: CSAVGGANYGYTF. This chain joins TRBV29-1 and TRBJ1-2; D might be TRBD1 (6 bases). Germline assignment: CDR1 SQVTM and CDR2 ANQGSEA. V lost 7 bases, J lost 0 bases, and 12 bases lay in between. The length of the CDR3 is 13 residues.

The chain joins TRBV30 to TRBJ2-1, with TRBD1 matching 10 bases. The CDR3 covers 13 residues. From germline, CDR1 is GTSNPN and CDR2 SVGIG (reference sequence). Unmatched junction bases numbered 7, after V lost 5 bases and J lost 9 bases. The CDR3 nucleotides read TGTGCCTGGGCGACAGGGGGCTACGGTGAGCAGTTCTTC. Protein sequence: CAWATGGYGEQFF.

The genes are TRBV6-5 and TRBJ2-5; D might be TRBD2 (6 bases). CDR3 length equals 11 residues. Germline values: CDR1 MNHEY, CDR2 SVGAGI. The V gene lost 9 bases and the J gene lost 9 bases, with 14 bases spanning the gap. This CDR3 reads CASDWGGPQYF. The CDR3 DNA reads TGTGCCAGTGACTGGGGAGGCCCCCAGTACTTC.

The chain employs TRBV29-1 and TRBJ2-5; D is ambiguous. The CDR3 is made up of 13 amino acids. CDR1 is SQVTM and CDR2 is ANQGSEA in the germline V gene. Trimming removed 3 bases at V and 4 bases at J, with 12 bases between. The CDR3: CSVDNVPGETQYF. The CDR3 bases are TGCAGCGTTGATAACGTTCCAGGAGAGACCCAGTACTTC.

V is TRBV5-4 and J is TRBJ2-7; TRBD2 is a possible D gene (5 bases). CDR3 size: 12 residues. Germline V gene lookup returns CDR1 SGHNT and CDR2 YYREEE (reference sequence). V lost 4 bases to trimming and J lost 7 bases, with 12 bases between them. The CDR3 reads CASSQYRGEQYF. In DNA form, the CDR3 reads TGTGCCAGCAGCCAGTACAGAGGGGAGCAGTACTTC.

J is TRBJ1-3 and V is TRBV29-1; the D gene is possibly TRBD1 (5 bases). The germline V and J ends were trimmed by 2 bases and 6 bases, with 11 bases remaining between them. The germline gives CDR1 SQVTM, CDR2 ANQGSEA. The CDR3 consists of 13 residues. The CDR3 reads CSVETIRANTIYF. The CDR3 DNA reads as TGCAGCGTTGAAACTATCAGGGCAAACACCATATATTTT. The full variable domain, in which reference TRBV29-1 and TRBJ1-3 provide the parts outside the CDR3, is SAVISQKPSRDICQRGTSLTIQCQVDSQVTMMFWYRQQPGQSLTLIATANQGSEATYESGFVIDKFPISRPNLTFSTLTVSNMSPEDSSIYLCSVETIRANTIYFGEGSWLTVV.

This chain connects TRBV9 to TRBJ1-1; D may be TRBD1 (5 bases). The germline V and J ends were trimmed by 0 bases and 1 base, with 10 bases remaining between them. CDR1 is SGDLS and CDR2 is YYNGEE in the germline V gene. This CDR3 has 15 residues. CDR3 in amino acids: CASSVDPGKNTEAFF. In DNA, the CDR3 is TGTGCCAGCAGCGTAGATCCAGGGAAGAACACTGAAGCTTTCTTT.

The table lists this clone with a count of one. This chain joins TRBV28 and TRBJ1-2, with D unresolved. Germline CDR1 reads MDHEN; CDR2 reads SYDVKM. The length of the CDR3 is 13 residues. Trimming took off 2 bases at V and 1 base at J, with 5 bases between the two ends. The CDR3 reads CASSLQINYGYTF. The CDR3 DNA sequence: TGTGCCAGCAGTTTACAGATTAACTATGGCTACACCTTC.

The V and J genes are TRBV19 and TRBJ2-1; D is perhaps TRBD2 (6 bases). CDR3 length: 12 residues. Germline V lookup: CDR1 LNHDA, CDR2 SQIVND (reference sequence). The V end lost 4 bases, the J end lost 7 bases, and 8 bases lay between the germline ends. The CDR3 is CASSRAGNEQFF. DNA for the CDR3: TGTGCCAGTAGTAGGGCGGGAAATGAGCAGTTCTTC.

The J gene is TRBJ2-1, the V gene TRBV13; 10 bases agree with TRBD2. The length of the CDR3 is 17 residues. After removal of 4 bases from V and 2 bases from J, the junction contained 8 bases not matched to a gene. CDR1 is PRHDT and CDR2 is FYEKMQ in the germline V gene (reference sequence). The CDR3 nucleotides read TGTGCCAGCAGCTCTAGCGGGGGATCCGCCACCTACAATGAGCAGTTCTTC. It encodes CASSSSGGSATYNEQFF.

V is TRBV28 and J is TRBJ1-3; no firm D call. Trimming cost V 2 bases and J 3 bases, with 8 bases left between them. CDR1 MDHEN and CDR2 SYDVKM come from the germline V gene. The length of the CDR3 is 14 residues. DNA of the CDR3: TGTGCCAGCAGTTTACTCTGGAGTGGAAACACCATATATTTT. It encodes CASSLLWSGNTIYF.

The chain uses TRBV19 and TRBJ1-2; D possibly corresponds to TRBD1 (5 bases). This CDR3 spans 13 amino acids. V lost 4 bases and J 5 bases, leaving 11 bases between the germline ends. Germline V gives CDR1 LNHDA, CDR2 SQIVND (reference sequence). The CDR3 DNA reads as TGTGCCAGTAGTAGAGACTCAGGGTATGGCTACACCTTC. Encoded protein: CASSRDSGYGYTF. Variable domain in full (rest from reference TRBV19 and TRBJ1-2): DGGITQSPKYLFRKEGQNVTLSCEQNLNHDAMYWYRQDPGQGLRLIYYSQIVNDFQKGDIAEGYSVSREKKESFPLTVTSAQKNPTAFYLCASSRDSGYGYTFGSGTRLTVV.

The chain carries TRBV5-1 and TRBJ2-7, with TRBD1 identical over 9 bases. There are 14 residues in the CDR3. Germline-derived CDR1 and CDR2 are SGHRS and YFSETQ. Unmatched junction bases numbered 9, after V lost 5 bases and J lost 6 bases. The CDR3, as DNA: TGCGCCAGCAGGATACGACAGGGGGACATCGAGCAGTACTTC. It specifies CASRIRQGDIEQYF.